These 17 T cell receptor beta chains came from one sample sequenced in a study of low-dose radiotherapy and immunotherapy resistance in tumors. Stated time point: before trial treatment. TRAV- and TRBV-specific primers, spanning alpha and beta chains, primed first-strand cDNA. TCRs were put through roughly 19 PCR cycles of amplification with Phusion. A constant-region primer and the V-primer adapter served as the primer pair. TCRdb processed the reads anew with MiXCR; each CDR3 protein has one entry. The table includes about 82,000 distinct CDR3 sequences, approximately 17% detected once. The sample in question was PBMCs, obtained before treatment. Source of these receptors: a male donor with prostate cancer.

This chain links TRBV10-2 with TRBJ2-3; perhaps D is TRBD1 or TRBD2 (5 bases each). Germline V gene sequence: CDR1 WSHSY, CDR2 SAAADI. The V end lost 6 bases, the J end lost 1 base, and 14 bases lay between the germline ends. This CDR3 region has 15 residues. The CDR3 bases are TGCGCCAGCAGCGTCAACGGGGCCCGCACAGATACGCAGTATTTT. Its translation is CASSVNGARTDTQYF.

This clonotype was recorded at least ten times. V gene TRBV7-2 combines with J gene TRBJ2-3, with 13 bases that match TRBD2. The CDR3 contains 17 residues. Unmatched junction bases numbered 8, after V lost 4 bases and J lost 4 bases. CDR1 and CDR2 from the germline V gene are SGHTA and FQGNSA. The CDR3 loop is CASSYRLAGGRSDTQYF. The CDR3 nucleotides are TGTGCCAGCAGCTATCGACTAGCGGGGGGTCGTTCAGATACGCAGTATTTT.

In its sample, this clonotype was seen many times. The CDR3 nucleotides are TGTGCCAGCAAACCGGGACAGGGCGTCGCCGGGGAGCTGTTTTTT. This translates into CASKPGQGVAGELFF. The chain combines TRBV6-8 with TRBJ2-2; TRBD1 matches at 9 bases. This CDR3 spans 15 amino acids. V shed 7 bases and J 6 bases; nucleotides not matched to a gene: 9. Looked up from germline, CDR1 is MNHGY and CDR2 is SAAAGT.

This clonotype was seen ten or more times. The junction differs from germline at one of its ends, possibly a read error. The rearrangement uses TRBV7-2 and TRBJ1-1; 8 bases fit TRBD1. Germline-derived CDR1 and CDR2 are SGHTA and FQGNSA. The CDR3 covers 13 residues. The CDR3 protein is CASSLSRGLEALF. CDR3 bases: TGTGCCAGCAGCTTAAGCAGGGGGCTAGAAGCTTTGTTT.

This clonotype has a count of ten or more. CDR3 bases: TGTGCCAGCAGCTACGGGACTCCCTCAGATACGCAGTATTTT. Translation gives CASSYGTPSDTQYF. The V and J genes are TRBV7-6 and TRBJ2-3, with TRBD2 as a possible D gene (6 bases). The CDR3 has 14 residues. Germline lookup yields CDR1 SGHVS and CDR2 FNYEAQ. Trimming removed 4 bases at V and 4 bases at J, with 12 bases between.

This clonotype was picked up many times. The chain couples TRBV6-2 or TRBV6-3 to TRBJ2-7, with 8 bases fitting TRBD2. The CDR3 spans 15 residues. V was clipped by 6 bases and J by 3 bases; unmatched bases: 10. The germline V gene has CDR1 MNHEY and CDR2 SVGEGT. The CDR3 here is CASRPTGGQNYEQYF. For the CDR3, the DNA is TGTGCCAGCAGACCCACGGGGGGGCAAAACTACGAGCAGTACTTC.

This clonotype was recorded at least ten times. This chain connects TRBV6-5 to TRBJ2-3; 12 bases fit TRBD2. The J segment lost 2 bases and the V segment lost 0 bases, leaving 6 bases of the junction unmatched. The CDR3 runs 18 residues. CDR1 MNHEY and CDR2 SVGAGI come from the germline V gene. CDR3 loop: CASSYSGTSGGITDTQYF. The CDR3 nucleotides are TGTGCCAGCAGTTACTCAGGAACTAGCGGGGGGATCACAGATACGCAGTATTTT.

This clonotype was detected many times. V gene TRBV2 combines with J gene TRBJ1-2; D uncertain. CDR3 length equals 14 residues. V was shortened by 6 bases and J by 2 bases, with 13 bases between the two germline ends. Germline V lookup: CDR1 SNHLY, CDR2 FYNNEI. The CDR3 sequence: CASSIGGNNYGYTF. The CDR3 DNA sequence: TGTGCCAGCAGCATTGGAGGGAACAACTATGGCTACACCTTC.

This clonotype appeared many times. The rearrangement links TRBV27 to TRBJ2-7; TRBD2 matches 8 bases. CDR1 MNHEY and CDR2 SMNVEV come from the germline V gene (reference sequence). The CDR3 loop spans 11 amino acids. With 10 bases clipped from V and 4 bases from J, the junction kept 3 bases outside the gene matches. Here the CDR3 reads CATPGGYEQYF. The CDR3 coding sequence is TGTGCCACCCCGGGGGGGTACGAGCAGTACTTC.

This clonotype has only a few counts. V and J are TRBV7-2 and TRBJ2-1, with 8 bases aligning to TRBD2. Germline V gene sequence: CDR1 SGHTA, CDR2 FQGNSA. The CDR3 runs to 12 residues. Unmatched junction bases numbered 2, after V lost 1 base and J lost 12 bases. The CDR3 sequence is CASSLELAAQFF. As DNA, the CDR3 is TGTGCCAGCAGCTTAGAACTAGCGGCGCAGTTCTTC.

The V call is TRBV19, the J call TRBJ2-1; 8 nucleotides agree with TRBD2. The germline V gene encodes CDR1 LNHDA and CDR2 SQIVND (reference sequence). The CDR3 loop spans 14 amino acids. The V segment lost 6 bases and the J segment 6 bases; nucleotides outside the gene matches: 7. This chain's CDR3 is CASSQSGRFNEQFF. The CDR3 region has the DNA TGTGCCAGTAGCCAAAGCGGGAGATTCAATGAGCAGTTCTTC. The whole variable domain, remainder taken from reference TRBV19 and TRBJ2-1, is DGGITQSPKYLFRKEGQNVTLSCEQNLNHDAMYWYRQDPGQGLRLIYYSQIVNDFQKGDIAEGYSVSREKKESFPLTVTSAQKNPTAFYLCASSQSGRFNEQFFGPGTRLTVL.

This clonotype appeared many times. The CDR3 DNA reads TGCAGCGTTGAGAGGGGGATCGACAGGGGGCGAGGCTATGGCTACACCTTC. Translation: CSVERGIDRGRGYGYTF. This chain uses TRBV29-1 with TRBJ1-2; TRBD1 matches 10 bases. Germline values: CDR1 SQVTM, CDR2 ANQGSEA. The trim removed 3 bases at V and 4 bases at J, leaving 14 bases unmatched. CDR3 length: 17 amino acids.

This clonotype was observed at least ten times. The chain combines TRBV3-1 with TRBJ2-5; D perhaps matches TRBD2 (5 bases). Trimming left V 4 bases short and J 5 bases short, with 17 bases between. There are 15 residues in the CDR3. Germline V CDR1 and CDR2: LGHDT, YNNKEL (reference sequence). CDR3 in amino acids: CASSPERSVRETQYF. Here the CDR3 DNA reads TGTGCCAGCAGCCCCGAGCGGTCCGTTCGGGAGACCCAGTACTTC.

Many counts were recorded for this clonotype. The chain employs TRBV3-1 and TRBJ2-2; 7 bases line up with TRBD2. Germline CDR1 LGHDT, CDR2 YNNKEL (reference sequence). There are 17 residues in the CDR3. J gave up 2 bases and V 1 base, and 7 bases lay outside the gene matches. CDR3 in amino acids: CASSQVLLAANTGELFF. The CDR3 DNA reads TGTGCCAGCAGCCAAGTATTGCTAGCGGCAAACACCGGGGAGCTGTTTTTT.

This clonotype was seen repeatedly, ten times or more. The V gene is TRBV14, the J gene TRBJ1-2; D gene ambiguous. CDR1 is SGHDN and CDR2 is FVKESK in the germline V gene. V shed 2 bases and J shed 1 base, with 11 bases lying between them. This CDR3 is built from 15 residues. DNA of the CDR3: TGTGCCAGCAGCCAAAGCGGACTTAGTAACTATGGCTACACCTTC. It codes for CASSQSGLSNYGYTF.

This clonotype was recorded many times. The V gene is TRBV20-1, the J gene TRBJ1-2, with no clear D. V was cut by 0 bases and J by 5 bases, with 19 bases left in between. This CDR3 comprises 16 residues. From germline, CDR1 is DFQATT and CDR2 SNEGSKA (reference sequence). This CDR3 is CSARETRSEWGYGYTF. The CDR3 coding sequence is TGCAGTGCTAGAGAGACCAGATCGGAATGGGGTTATGGCTACACCTTC.

Ten or more counts support this clonotype. The chain joins TRBV6-1 to TRBJ2-6, with a tentative D call TRBD1 (5 bases). V was pared by 6 bases and J by 4 bases, with 16 bases between. Per the germline V gene, CDR1 is MNHNS and CDR2 is SASEGT. The CDR3 sequence is 16 residues long. The CDR3 DNA sequence: TGTGCCAGCAGATATACGCTAGGGGCCGGGGCCAACGTCCTGACTTTC. Translated: CASRYTLGAGANVLTF.